The 18 T cell receptor beta chains below come from one sample, sequenced in a study of blood T cell repertoires in COVID-19. TCRdb keeps only in-frame clones here, not all; method: immunoSEQ multiplex PCR. The sample has 130,000 to 150,000 clones, roughly 90% seen once; the top ten hold under 4.5%. Sequenced sample: PBMCs or T cells enriched from blood (not recorded which). The receptors were gathered from a woman aged 35 to 49 who had been exposed to COVID-19.

This CDR3 is CASSPRQGGAGNTIYF. The CDR3 region has the DNA TGTGCCAGCAGCCCTAGACAGGGAGGCGCTGGAAACACCATATATTTT. J is TRBJ1-3 and V is TRBV7-2, with 7 bases matching TRBD1. Looked up from germline, CDR1 is SGHTA and CDR2 is FQGNSA. The J segment lost 2 bases and the V segment lost 5 bases, leaving 9 bases of the junction unmatched. This CDR3 comprises 16 residues. Together with reference TRBV7-2 and TRBJ1-3, the CDR3 gives the full variable domain: GAGVSQSPSNKVTEKGKDVELRCDPISGHTALYWYRQSLGQGLEFLIYFQGNSAPDKSGLPSDRFSAERTGGSVSTLTIQRTQQEDSAVYLCASSPRQGGAGNTIYFGEGSWLTVV.

The chain couples TRBV24-1 to TRBJ2-3, with no clear D. V lost 6 bases to trimming and J lost 2 bases, with 11 bases between them. This CDR3 has 14 amino acids. Looked up from germline, CDR1 is KGHDR and CDR2 is SFDVKD. The CDR3 coding sequence is TGTGCCACCAGTCCATCGAGAGACACAGATACGCAGTATTTT. Translated, it gives CATSPSRDTDTQYF.

This clone was detected once. The gene calls are TRBV9 and TRBJ2-1, with 14 bases matching TRBD2. With V trimmed by 4 bases and J by 5 bases, 8 bases remained unmatched. This CDR3 is built from 17 residues. Germline CDR1 and CDR2: SGDLS and YYNGEE. DNA of the CDR3: TGTGCCAGCAGCTCTAGACTAGCGGGGGGGCCTGACAATGAGCAGTTCTTC. Its translation: CASSSRLAGGPDNEQFF.

This clone was detected only once. The chain carries TRBV9 and TRBJ1-4; no clear D gene. The CDR3 covers 14 residues. CDR1 is SGDLS and CDR2 is YYNGEE in the germline V gene. Trimming shortened V by 0 bases and J by 7 bases, and 10 bases separated the two germline ends. CDR3 coding DNA: TGTGCCAGCAGCGTAGAAGGTACAGCTGAAAAACTGTTTTTT. It codes for CASSVEGTAEKLFF. The entire variable domain, with the rest obtained from reference TRBV9 and TRBJ1-4, is as follows: DSGVTQTPKHLITATGQRVTLRCSPRSGDLSVYWYQQSLDQGLQFLIQYYNGEERAKGNILERFSAQQFPDLHSELNLSSLELGDSALYFCASSVEGTAEKLFFGSGTQLSVL.

J is TRBJ1-4 and V is TRBV4-3; maybe TRBD1 (6 bases). The CDR3 sequence is 15 residues long. V was clipped by 1 base and J by 3 bases, with 9 bases between them. In germline, CDR1 is LGHNA, CDR2 YSLEER. CDR3: CASSQGAGANEKLFF. CDR3 DNA sequence: TGCGCCAGCAGCCAAGGGGCAGGGGCTAATGAAAAACTGTTTTTT.

The chain recombines TRBV7-2 with TRBJ2-2, with TRBD1 identical over 7 bases. Trimming cost V 6 bases and J 5 bases; bases outside gene matches: 9. This CDR3 spans 15 amino acids. Germline assignment: CDR1 SGHTA and CDR2 FQGNSA. CDR3 DNA: TGTGCCAGCAGTAAAACAGGGGATGGGACCGGGGAGCTGTTTTTT. It is translated as CASSKTGDGTGELFF.

In its sample, this clone was seen once. This chain joins TRBV5-1 and TRBJ2-1; 10 bases agree with TRBD2. There are 16 residues in the CDR3. Germline V lookup: CDR1 SGHRS, CDR2 YFSETQ. V was clipped by 7 bases and J by 3 bases; unmatched bases: 10. The CDR3 region has the DNA TGCGCCAGCTCTGGTCTAGCGGGGGACTTCTACAATGAGCAGTTCTTC. Translated, it gives CASSGLAGDFYNEQFF.

The chain carries TRBV19 and TRBJ1-6, with D perhaps matching TRBD1 (5 bases). V lost 3 bases, J lost 7 bases, and 10 bases lay in between. CDR1 LNHDA and CDR2 SQIVND come from the germline V gene (reference sequence). The CDR3 extends over 14 amino acids. The CDR3 loop reads CASSISGGNSPLHF. The DNA of the CDR3 is TGTGCCAGTAGTATCTCCGGGGGGAATTCACCCCTCCACTTT.

The V call is TRBV18, the J call TRBJ1-1; possible D gene TRBD1, 5 bases. Looked up from germline, CDR1 is KGHSH and CDR2 is LQKENI. The ends were cut back, 7 bases at V and 4 bases at J, with 16 bases in the middle. The CDR3 consists of 14 residues. The DNA of the CDR3 is TGTGCCAGCTTCCGAGGAGGGGCGGGCACTGAAGCTTTCTTT. It yields the protein CASFRGGAGTEAFF.

V gene TRBV12-3 or TRBV12-4 combines with J gene TRBJ1-3; D is unclear. Trimming took off 5 bases at V and 8 bases at J, with 7 bases between the two ends. The CDR3 spans 11 residues. The CDR3 coding sequence is TGTGCCAGCAGTCCCTCTCACACCATATATTTT. Translating it yields CASSPSHTIYF.

The chain recombines TRBV6-5 with TRBJ1-5, with D unclear. Per germline, CDR1 MNHEY and CDR2 SVGAGI. V was shortened by 6 bases and J by 5 bases, with 11 bases between the two germline ends. The CDR3 has 13 amino acids. CDR3 region: CASSRGRDQPQHF. CDR3 nucleotides: TGTGCCAGCAGCCGCGGGAGGGATCAGCCCCAGCATTTT.

The CDR3 spells CASSARLAHEQFF. The CDR3 coding sequence is TGTGCCAGCAGCGCAAGACTAGCACATGAGCAGTTCTTC. The V gene is TRBV5-5, the J gene TRBJ2-1; 7 bases match TRBD2. The CDR3 spans 13 residues. CDR1 SGHKS and CDR2 YYEKEE come from the germline V gene (reference sequence). The junction had 6 bases not matched to a gene; V was cut back by 4 bases and J by 8 bases.

The CDR3 loop reads CASSLGRGMDEQYF. CDR3 sequence (DNA): TGCGCCAGCAGCTTGGGCAGGGGGATGGACGAGCAGTACTTC. The rearrangement uses TRBV5-1 and TRBJ2-7; TRBD1 agrees at 7 bases. CDR3 length: 14 residues. In germline, CDR1 is SGHRS, CDR2 YFSETQ. The junction had 5 bases not matched to a gene; V was cut back by 0 bases and J by 5 bases. The whole variable domain, remainder taken from reference TRBV5-1 and TRBJ2-7, is KAGVTQTPRYLIKTRGQQVTLSCSPISGHRSVSWYQQTPGQGLQFLFEYFSETQRNKGNFPGRFSGRQFSNSRSEMNVSTLELGDSALYLCASSLGRGMDEQYFGPGTRLTVT.

The CDR3 region has the DNA TGTGCCATCAGTGACAGCGGAGGGCTCTACGAGCAGTACTTC. Its translation is CAISDSGGLYEQYF. The chain links TRBV10-3 to TRBJ2-7; maybe TRBD2 (6 bases). The CDR3 has 14 amino acids. From germline, CDR1 is ENHRY and CDR2 SYGVKD. Trimming shortened V by 3 bases and J by 3 bases, and 12 bases separated the two germline ends.

This chain uses TRBV12-5 with TRBJ2-1; 11 positions agree with TRBD1. Trimming cost V 8 bases and J 7 bases; bases outside gene matches: 4. Germline lookup yields CDR1 LGHNT and CDR2 FRNRAP. The CDR3 extends over 13 amino acids. CDR3 in amino acids: CASKGTGGNEQFF. As DNA, the CDR3 is TGTGCTAGTAAGGGGACAGGGGGTAATGAGCAGTTCTTC.

This sequence joins TRBV4-1 and TRBJ1-2, with a weak D call TRBD1 (5 bases). The CDR3 length is 14 residues. Trimming shortened V by 2 bases and J by 2 bases, and 9 bases separated the two germline ends. Germline V lookup: CDR1 MGHRA, CDR2 YSYEKL. The CDR3 region is CASSQQGTNYGYTF. DNA of the CDR3: TGCGCCAGCAGCCAACAGGGTACCAACTATGGCTACACCTTC.

The gene calls are TRBV27 and TRBJ2-2, with TRBD1 matching over 11 bases. This CDR3 has 16 residues. Unmatched junction bases numbered 10, after V lost 8 bases and J lost 5 bases. Germline-derived CDR1 and CDR2 are MNHEY and SMNVEV (reference sequence). The DNA for the CDR3 is TGTGCCAGCTCTGACGGGACAGGGGGTGGAACCGGGGAGCTGTTTTTT. Protein: CASSDGTGGGTGELFF.

V is TRBV27 and J is TRBJ1-5; D call uncertain. The V gene lost 2 bases and the J gene lost 2 bases, with 4 bases spanning the gap. This CDR3 has 13 residues. In germline, CDR1 is MNHEY, CDR2 SMNVEV (reference sequence). This chain's CDR3 is CASSLAGNQPQHF. The CDR3, as DNA: TGTGCCAGCAGTTTAGCAGGCAATCAGCCCCAGCATTTT.